The 26 T cell receptor beta chains below all came from one sample that was sequenced in a study of shared clonotypes between healthy human individuals (dated by TCRdb to the early 2020s). CD8 naive samples consisted of CD45RO-negative cells that were positively selected for CCR7, yielding a CD45RA+CCR7+ population without TemRA cells. The receptor library was made with the immunoSEQ multiplex PCR assay. Entries here come from immuneACCESS through TCRdb and include only in-frame sequences with V and J called. Some clones fail to appear in such tables; in the studies checked, an unresolved V gene covers under half of the shortfall, and the cause of the remainder is unknown. The sample includes roughly 1,800,000 clones, with just under 95% observed a single time. The ten largest clones represent approximately 1% of the sample. Sequencing was done on a sample of naive CD8+ T cells sorted from blood. What this sample's cell subset or site label stands for: CD45RA+CCR7+. The receptors shown here come from a man between 18 and 29 years old in good health.

The chain joins TRBV13 to TRBJ2-1; TRBD2 matches at 9 bases. After removal of 9 bases from V and 7 bases from J, the junction contained 7 bases not matched to a gene. CDR3 length: 13 residues. Germline lookup yields CDR1 PRHDT and CDR2 FYEKMQ (reference sequence). CDR3 DNA sequence: TGTGCCAGTTCCCCCCTAGCGGGAAATGAGCAGTTCTTC. Translated, it gives CASSPLAGNEQFF. The variable domain in full, with the rest retrieved from reference TRBV13 and TRBJ2-1, is AAGVIQSPRHLIKEKRETATLKCYPIPRHDTVYWYQQGPGQDPQFLISFYEKMQSDKGSIPDRFSAQQFSDYHSELNMSSLELGDSALYFCASSPLAGNEQFFGPGTRLTVL.

This chain connects TRBV9 to TRBJ2-1; D possibly corresponds to TRBD2 (6 bases). This CDR3 spans 16 amino acids. Germline CDR1 SGDLS, CDR2 YYNGEE. The V end was cut by 3 bases, the J end by 2 bases, with 15 bases between. Here the CDR3 reads CASSEGMGLTYNEQFF. The CDR3 DNA reads as TGTGCCAGCAGCGAGGGGATGGGACTGACCTACAATGAGCAGTTCTTC.

This clone was picked up one time. This chain uses TRBV7-9 with TRBJ2-7, with D maybe TRBD1 (6 bases). Looked up from germline, CDR1 is SEHNR and CDR2 is FQNEAQ (reference sequence). There are 14 residues in the CDR3. Between the trimmed V and J ends, which lost 2 bases and 2 bases, there was a span of 10 bases. CDR3 sequence: CASSLRDNPYEQYF. The CDR3 DNA follows: TGTGCCAGCAGCTTAAGGGACAACCCCTACGAGCAGTACTTC.

Notes on this clone: The sample has other DNA sequences that encode this CDR3 too. V usage is TRBV7-9 and J usage is TRBJ1-1; no firm D call. The V gene lost 4 bases and the J gene lost 4 bases, with 7 bases spanning the gap. This CDR3 is 12 amino acids long. The germline V gene encodes CDR1 SEHNR and CDR2 FQNEAQ (reference sequence). The CDR3, as DNA: TGTGCCAGCAGCTCTAGTGGCACTGAAGCTTTCTTT. Translated, it gives CASSSSGTEAFF.

This clone was detected only once. The chain couples TRBV4-3 to TRBJ1-1; 9 nucleotides align to TRBD1. Unmatched junction bases numbered 14, after V lost 0 bases and J lost 6 bases. Germline-derived CDR1 and CDR2 are LGHNA and YSLEER. The CDR3 sequence is 18 residues long. CDR3 in DNA: TGCGCCAGCAGCCAAGATCACCCGGGACAGGGAAGAGGGGCTGAAGCTTTCTTT. Encoded protein: CASSQDHPGQGRGAEAFF.

This clone occurred a few times. The V and J genes are TRBV4-1 and TRBJ1-2, with 7 bases matching TRBD1. The CDR3 is made up of 16 amino acids. Germline-derived CDR1 and CDR2 are MGHRA and YSYEKL. V was clipped by 4 bases and J by 3 bases; unmatched bases: 11. CDR3 loop: CASSPIETGPDYGYTF. The CDR3 DNA follows: TGCGCCAGCAGCCCGATTGAGACAGGGCCCGACTATGGCTACACCTTC.

The chain combines TRBV7-6 with TRBJ1-2; 11 bases line up with TRBD1. CDR3 length: 16 amino acids. In germline, CDR1 is SGHVS, CDR2 FNYEAQ. After removal of 5 bases from V and 6 bases from J, the junction contained 11 bases not matched to a gene. The CDR3 DNA sequence: TGTGCCAGCAGCCGAAGCATCGGGACAGGGGGTAATGGCTACACCTTC. Translating gives CASSRSIGTGGNGYTF.

The genes are TRBV29-1 and TRBJ2-2; D is perhaps TRBD1 or TRBD2 (5 bases each). This CDR3 is built from 13 residues. V gave up 3 bases and J gave up 5 bases, with 10 bases separating them. Germline V gene sequence: CDR1 SQVTM, CDR2 ANQGSEA. The CDR3 coding sequence is TGCAGCGTTGATGAGGGGCGAACCGGGGAGCTGTTTTTT. It yields the protein CSVDEGRTGELFF.

The chain employs TRBV5-6 and TRBJ2-7, with TRBD1 matching 7 bases. V was clipped by 0 bases and J by 3 bases; unmatched bases: 3. Per the germline V gene, CDR1 is SGHDT and CDR2 is YYEEEE. The CDR3 length is 14 residues. The chain's CDR3 is CASSLAGQNYEQYF. Written as DNA, the CDR3 is TGTGCCAGCAGCTTGGCGGGACAGAACTACGAGCAGTACTTC.

CDR3 in DNA: TGTGCTAGTGGTTTGAACCCCCACAGGGGCGATTGGGATACGCAGTATTTT. Its protein product is CASGLNPHRGDWDTQYF. The V call is TRBV12-5, the J call TRBJ2-3, with 7 bases aligning to TRBD1. J gave up 6 bases and V 2 bases, and 14 bases lay outside the gene matches. The CDR3 spans 17 residues. Germline V gene data show CDR1 as LGHNT and CDR2 as FRNRAP.

The rearrangement joins TRBV5-4 to TRBJ2-3; 7 positions match TRBD1. Germline CDR1 is SGHNT and CDR2 is YYREEE (reference sequence). V was pared by 6 bases and J by 5 bases, with 12 bases of the junction left unmatched. The CDR3 runs to 15 residues. CDR3 sequence: CASTFLEQGRDTQYF. CDR3 DNA sequence: TGTGCCAGCACCTTCTTGGAACAGGGGAGAGATACGCAGTATTTT.

J is TRBJ1-3 and V is TRBV6-5, with D maybe TRBD1 (5 bases). The CDR3 sequence is 15 residues long. Germline CDR1 and CDR2: MNHEY and SVGAGI. V lost 2 bases and J lost 0, with 8 bases in between. The CDR3 sequence: CASSYVQGSGNTIYF. The CDR3, as DNA: TGTGCCAGCAGTTACGTGCAGGGCTCTGGAAACACCATATATTTT.

The V call is TRBV10-3, the J call TRBJ1-1; TRBD1 matches 10 bases. Germline V CDR1 and CDR2: ENHRY, SYGVKD. V gave up 8 bases and J gave up 12 bases; unmatched junction bases: 18. The CDR3 is 15 amino acids. CDR3 DNA: TGTGCCATCTACCTCCAGGGGGGGACAGGGGAGGTAACTTTCTTT. Encoded protein: CAIYLQGGTGEVTFF.

This rearrangement joins TRBV6-6 to TRBJ1-5; no definite D call. The V end lost 5 bases, the J end lost 0 bases, and 8 bases lay between the germline ends. The CDR3 covers 14 residues. Germline CDR1 is MNHNY and CDR2 is SVGAGI (reference sequence). This CDR3 reads CASSRVGSNQPQHF. The DNA of the CDR3 is TGTGCCAGCAGTCGGGTGGGTAGCAATCAGCCCCAGCATTTT.

CDR3 sequence (DNA): TGCAGCACCTCTTTGGGACTAGCGTTGGCAGATACGCAGTATTTT. Translated: CSTSLGLALADTQYF. The J gene is TRBJ2-3, the V gene TRBV29-1; 10 bases agree with TRBD2. This CDR3 comprises 15 residues. Germline V gene lookup returns CDR1 SQVTM and CDR2 ANQGSEA. J lost 4 bases, V lost 8 bases, and 12 bases had no gene match.

The CDR3 DNA is TGTGCCAGCAGTTTAGTACTTAACACAGATACGCAGTATTTT. Its protein product is CASSLVLNTDTQYF. The chain is built from TRBV27 and TRBJ2-3; D remains unclear. The ends were cut back, 2 bases at V and 2 bases at J, with 8 bases in the middle. The CDR3 runs 14 residues. Germline V gene sequence: CDR1 MNHEY, CDR2 SMNVEV (reference sequence).

A word on this clone: The same CDR3 arises from other DNA sequences in this sample as well. The gene calls are TRBV9 and TRBJ2-7, with 7 bases that match TRBD1. The V gene's germline CDR1 is SGDLS and CDR2 YYNGEE. This CDR3 has 14 amino acids. Trimming at V came to 0 bases and at J to 2 bases, leaving 2 bases not matched to a gene. CDR3 sequence (DNA): TGTGCCAGCAGCGTAGGAACAGGGGCCTACGAGCAGTACTTC. This gives the protein CASSVGTGAYEQYF.

The V gene is TRBV6-5, the J gene TRBJ2-3, with unresolved D. This CDR3 has 15 residues. In germline, CDR1 is MNHEY, CDR2 SVGAGI. V was shortened by 7 bases and J by 1 base, with 15 bases between the two germline ends. CDR3 DNA: TGTGCCAGCACTCGGAGAAGGGAAGGCACAGATACGCAGTATTTT. Encoded protein: CASTRRREGTDTQYF.

The chain combines TRBV6-5 with TRBJ2-2, with D tentatively TRBD1 (6 bases). V was shortened by 2 bases and J by 1 base, with 8 bases between the two germline ends. The CDR3 has 15 residues. CDR1 is MNHEY, CDR2 SVGAGI, per germline. The CDR3, as DNA: TGTGCCAGCAGTTACGTGACAGGGAACACCGGGGAGCTGTTTTTT. This codes for CASSYVTGNTGELFF.

The CDR3 sequence: CASSRLDGTGWEEEGEKLFF. In nucleotides, the CDR3 is TGTGCCAGTAGCCGTCTCGACGGGACAGGGTGGGAGGAAGAAGGTGAAAAACTGTTTTTT. The V and J genes are TRBV19 and TRBJ1-4; TRBD1 agrees at 9 bases. Trimming took 6 bases from V and 7 from J; bases not matched to a gene: 24. This CDR3 is 20 amino acids long. Germline values: CDR1 LNHDA, CDR2 SQIVND (reference sequence).

This chain connects TRBV7-9 to TRBJ2-7, with D hard to call. With 3 bases removed from V and 0 bases from J, the gap between germline ends came to 9 bases. This CDR3 region has 14 residues. Germline CDR1 is SEHNR and CDR2 is FQNEAQ (reference sequence). The CDR3 coding sequence is TGTGCCAGCAGCTTTTCGGAAGTCTCCTACGAGCAGTACTTC. Amino acids: CASSFSEVSYEQYF. The full variable domain, with the rest looked up from reference TRBV7-9 and TRBJ2-7, is DTGVSQNPRHKITKRGQNVTFRCDPISEHNRLYWYRQTLGQGPEFLTYFQNEAQLEKSRLLSDRFSAERPKGSFSTLEIQRTEQGDSAMYLCASSFSEVSYEQYFGPGTRLTVT.

The chain uses TRBV5-8 and TRBJ2-3, with 7 bases that match TRBD1. This CDR3 comprises 15 residues. Germline trimming cut 2 bases from V and 4 bases from J; bases unmatched to any gene: 7. Germline V gene lookup returns CDR1 SGHTS and CDR2 YDEGEE. CDR3 in DNA: TGTGCCAGCAGCTTCATTCCACAGGGGTCAGATACGCAGTATTTT. It translates to CASSFIPQGSDTQYF.

Concerning this clone itself: Other nucleotide sequences in the sample specify the same CDR3. The chain combines TRBV5-4 with TRBJ1-1, with unresolved D. The CDR3 runs to 12 residues. CDR1 is SGHNT and CDR2 is YYREEE in the germline V gene (reference sequence). Trimming removed 0 bases from V and 10 bases from J, with 10 bases in between. CDR3 DNA sequence: TGTGCCAGCAGCTTGGGAGGAGGTCGAGCTTTCTTT. Translating gives CASSLGGGRAFF.

In its sample, this clone was seen once. The genes are TRBV6-5 and TRBJ2-1; TRBD1 aligns across 7 bases. Germline V gene data show CDR1 as MNHEY and CDR2 as SVGAGI. The ends lost 4 bases at V and 2 bases at J; junction bases unmatched: 5. CDR3 size: 15 residues. The CDR3 protein is CASSFGQGAYNEQFF. The CDR3 DNA is TGTGCCAGCAGTTTTGGGCAGGGGGCCTACAATGAGCAGTTCTTC.

The genes are TRBV7-2 and TRBJ2-7; 8 bases are a match to TRBD2. The CDR3 consists of 15 residues. The J segment lost 2 bases and the V segment lost 6 bases, leaving 9 bases of the junction unmatched. Germline CDR1 and CDR2: SGHTA and FQGNSA. This CDR3 is CASSWGGGLAYEQYF. The DNA for the CDR3 is TGTGCCAGCAGTTGGGGTGGGGGACTAGCCTACGAGCAGTACTTC. Together with reference TRBV7-2 and TRBJ2-7, the CDR3 gives the full variable domain: GAGVSQSPSNKVTEKGKDVELRCDPISGHTALYWYRQSLGQGLEFLIYFQGNSAPDKSGLPSDRFSAERTGGSVSTLTIQRTQQEDSAVYLCASSWGGGLAYEQYFGPGTRLTVT.

The chain employs TRBV9 and TRBJ2-3; a weak D match, TRBD2 (6 bases). This CDR3 is built from 16 residues. Germline CDR1 is SGDLS and CDR2 is YYNGEE. V was trimmed by 4 bases and J by 0 bases, leaving 15 bases between them. The DNA for the CDR3 is TGTGCCAGCAGCCCAAGAGGGGCGGGGAGCACAGATACGCAGTATTTT. Amino acids: CASSPRGAGSTDTQYF.